The rows below give T cell receptor beta chains drawn from one sample of a study of post-analysis software for immune sequencing data. TCRdb re-analysed the PCR reads in MiXCR, keeping a single row per CDR3 protein. In the table there are fewer than 850,000 distinct CDR3 sequences, 30% of which are singletons. The material sequenced was blood. The source is a girl aged 10 to 17 with multiple sclerosis. CDR3s include the opening cysteine and the closing phenylalanine or tryptophan. A D gene is named only where the DNA matches it firmly. Some rows have no size entry. The others give once, few or many, or a class for an expanded clone.

v_gene: TRBV6-5; d_gene: .; abundance: few; j_gene: TRBJ2-5; CDR3aa: CASSYPDLPVDREGETQYF; CDR3nt: TGTGCCAGCAGTTACCCCGACCTTCCAGTTGACAGGGAGGGGGAGACCCAGTACTTC
v_gene: TRBV10-3; d_gene: TRBD1; abundance: .; j_gene: TRBJ2-5; CDR3aa: CAISERGTGNKETQYF; CDR3nt: TGTGCCATCAGCGAAAGGGGGACAGGGAACAAAGAGACCCAGTACTTC
v_gene: TRBV7-6; d_gene: .; abundance: .; j_gene: TRBJ2-7; CDR3aa: CASSLEAKSTCEQYF; CDR3nt: TGTGCCAGCAGCTTAGAGGCGAAATCGACCTGCGAGCAGTACTTC
v_gene: TRBV7-2; d_gene: TRBD2; abundance: .; j_gene: TRBJ2-5; CDR3aa: CASSGLAGDGETQYF; CDR3nt: TGTGCCAGCAGCGGACTAGCGGGGGATGGAGAGACCCAGTACTTC
v_gene: TRBV3-1; d_gene: .; abundance: .; j_gene: TRBJ1-1; CDR3aa: CASRANPWGRNTEAFF; CDR3nt: TGTGCCAGCAGAGCAAACCCCTGGGGAAGGAACACTGAAGCTTTCTTT
v_gene: TRBV20-1; d_gene: TRBD2; abundance: .; j_gene: TRBJ2-7; CDR3aa: CSARDGLAGIYEQYF; CDR3nt: TGCAGTGCTAGAGATGGGCTAGCGGGAATTTACGAGCAGTACTTC
v_gene: TRBV7-9; d_gene: .; abundance: once; j_gene: TRBJ1-6; CDR3aa: CASSFGSETSYNSPLHF; CDR3nt: TGTGCCAGCAGCTTCGGTTCCGAGACGTCCTATAATTCACCCCTCCACTTT
v_gene: TRBV4-2; d_gene: .; abundance: .; j_gene: TRBJ2-3; CDR3aa: CASSQVEGQQRPVTQYF; CDR3nt: TGTGCCAGCAGCCAAGTGGAGGGACAGCAACGACCCGTAACGCAGTATTTT
v_gene: TRBV6-5; d_gene: .; abundance: .; j_gene: TRBJ1-5; CDR3aa: CASSYSIQYPQPQHF; CDR3nt: TGTGCCAGCAGTTACTCGATCCAGTACCCCCAGCCCCAGCATTTT
v_gene: TRBV2; d_gene: TRBD1; abundance: few; j_gene: TRBJ2-1; CDR3aa: CASPDRGGQFF; CDR3nt: TGTGCCAGCCCGGACAGGGGGGGGCAGTTCTTC
v_gene: TRBV7-8; d_gene: TRBD1; abundance: .; j_gene: TRBJ1-4; CDR3aa: CASSWDRVLINEKLFF; CDR3nt: TGTGCCAGCAGCTGGGACAGGGTACTAATCAATGAAAAACTGTTTTTT
v_gene: TRBV5-1; d_gene: .; abundance: .; j_gene: TRBJ1-5; CDR3aa: CASSLDPRGLSNQPQHF; CDR3nt: TGCGCCAGCAGCTTGGATCCTCGGGGACTGAGCAATCAGCCCCAGCATTTT
v_gene: TRBV7-2; d_gene: TRBD2; abundance: few; j_gene: TRBJ2-3; CDR3aa: CASSRGLAGGTSTDTQYF; CDR3nt: TGTGCCAGCAGCCGGGGACTAGCGGGGGGAACTAGCACAGATACGCAGTATTTT
v_gene: TRBV15; d_gene: TRBD1; abundance: .; j_gene: TRBJ1-5; CDR3aa: CATSSRDRGGNQPQHF; CDR3nt: TGTGCCACCAGCAGCCGGGACAGGGGAGGGAATCAGCCCCAGCATTTT
v_gene: TRBV2; d_gene: .; abundance: .; j_gene: TRBJ2-1; CDR3aa: CASRNAKPTEQFF; CDR3nt: TGTGCCAGCAGAAATGCCAAGCCTACGGAGCAGTTCTTC
v_gene: TRBV6-5; d_gene: .; abundance: .; j_gene: TRBJ2-7; CDR3aa: CAGRGAERDEQYF; CDR3nt: TGTGCCGGGAGGGGGGCCGAAAGGGACGAGCAGTACTTC
v_gene: TRBV19; d_gene: TRBD2; abundance: few; j_gene: TRBJ2-3; CDR3aa: CASTGGLSGRRDTQYF; CDR3nt: TGTGCCAGTACCGGAGGGCTTAGCGGGAGACGAGATACGCAGTATTTT
v_gene: TRBV9; d_gene: TRBD1; abundance: once; j_gene: TRBJ2-5; CDR3aa: CASSLRTGAPQETQYF; CDR3nt: TGTGCCAGCAGCTTACGGACAGGGGCCCCACAAGAGACCCAGTACTTC
v_gene: TRBV2; d_gene: .; abundance: .; j_gene: TRBJ2-4; CDR3aa: CASSEFGTQRDIQYF; CDR3nt: TGTGCCAGCAGTGAATTTGGCACCCAGAGGGACATTCAGTACTTC
v_gene: TRBV10-1; d_gene: .; abundance: .; j_gene: TRBJ2-1; CDR3aa: CASSENRVNEQFF; CDR3nt: TGCGCCAGCAGCGAGAACAGGGTTAATGAGCAGTTCTTC
v_gene: TRBV20-1; d_gene: TRBD1; abundance: .; j_gene: TRBJ2-7; CDR3aa: CSARGSGGAQYF; CDR3nt: TGCAGTGCTAGAGGATCAGGGGGAGCGCAGTACTTC
v_gene: TRBV7-9; d_gene: TRBD2; abundance: .; j_gene: TRBJ2-1; CDR3aa: CASSDLRGGHEQFF; CDR3nt: TGTGCCAGCAGCGACCTCCGGGGGGGCCATGAGCAGTTCTTC